The subject of this entry is one TCR beta chain. Its antigen remains unidentified. Within one base of it there is no much larger clone, and no base qualities were kept. The data originate from a study of human T cells and chemical hapten exposure (dated by TCRdb to the early 2020s). At the level of the whole study: Libraries were combined into a pool for sequencing, and differences in TCR yield between samples came mainly from small differences in library volumes within the pool. From each blood RNA sample, both TCR alpha and TCR beta chains were sequenced. Peripheral blood TCR repertoire changes were tracked in vivo in alopecia patients during primary and secondary sensitization to the hapten diphenylcyclopropenone (DPC).

The sample's time point label, in plain terms: healthy volunteer bleed at 6 weeks. Total RNA was extracted from unfractionated whole blood collected in Tempus Blood RNA tubes. About 5 healthy volunteers were used as TCR sequencing controls and were bled at day 0, 2 weeks and 6 weeks. Taken from cysteine to phenylalanine, the CDR3 has 15 residues. The sequence is cut down to CDR3 DNA, 45 bases in frame from base 1. Taken from the germline V gene, the CDR1 and CDR2 loops are MNHEY and SVGAGI. Deletion took 1 base off V and 5 bases off J, with a span of 13 bases between the germline ends. Receptor amplification or capture employed RACE. Instrument on record: NextSeq 500. During library preparation, unique molecular identifiers were attached to individual cDNA molecules so that TCRs could be counted in a quantitative, reproducible way. The original pipeline was this. Samples had a median of approximately 93,000 TCRs, with a range from roughly 23,224 to 700,000. V, J and CDR3 annotation of the TCR reads was performed with the Decombinator software suite. For PS versus PT1 abundance plots, all samples were subsampled to the same number of TCRs (28,000). Expanded TCRs were defined as absent before sensitization and observed at least eight times at the 2-week time point. TCRdb reanalyzed the raw reads on its own, using fastp at Q25 for trimming and MiXCR for clone calling, and kept in-frame beta chains. Rows merge per CDR3 protein into single entries with the most common DNA and genes. None of the V and J calls come from the authors' own analysis; TCRdb made them. The sample records more than 75,000 distinct CDR3 sequences, over 7% of which are singletons. In total, the top ten clones hold roughly 1.4% of the sample.

The study at large found these results: After repeated subsampling, the strength of the expansion versus patch-test correlation and the threshold at which it became significant changed. The number of TCRs above 1 in 1000 frequency did not change with DPC sensitization; there was no evidence of global repertoire structure alterations.

The sample taken for sequencing was whole blood. In this chain, TRBV6-5 is recombined with TRBJ2-3; the D gene could be either TRBD1 or TRBD2, each agreeing at 5 bases. This clonotype was sampled from a male donor in good health. Some clones in this sample may be carry-over from other donors' samples. The encoded CDR3 is CASSYWGTGGDTQYF. The DNA reads TGTGCCAGCAGTTACTGGGGAACTGGGGGAGATACGCAGTATTTT.